Presented here are 10 T cell receptor beta chains from one specimen sequenced in a study of control samples from healthy donors and cancer patients. Profiling relied on immunoSEQ multiplex PCR, and the TCRdb table lists in-frame clones only, not all of them. The repertoire consists of approximately 68,000 clones, with approximately 86% occurring once and the leading ten covering less than 20%. The sequencing input was blood. Receptors were obtained from a man aged 55-75 years in good health.

This clone showed up just a few times. The chain recombines TRBV20-1 with TRBJ2-1; D unclear. The germline gives CDR1 DFQATT, CDR2 SNEGSKA (reference sequence). V was trimmed by 6 bases and J by 4 bases, leaving 7 bases between them. The CDR3 is 11 residues long. CDR3 nucleotides: TGCAGTGCCCCTAGATACAATGAGCAGTTCTTC. It translates to CSAPRYNEQFF.

This clone was picked up one time. This chain connects TRBV28 to TRBJ1-1; TRBD1 is a possible D gene (6 bases). The CDR3 covers 18 residues. Per germline, CDR1 MDHEN and CDR2 SYDVKM. V lost 3 bases to trimming and J lost 1 base, with 21 bases between them. CDR3 in amino acids: CASSLSPPRGLENTEAFF. The DNA of the CDR3 is TGTGCCAGCAGTTTGTCACCCCCCCGGGGGCTAGAGAACACTGAAGCTTTCTTT.

This clone was counted once. V and J are TRBV2 and TRBJ1-2; D is perhaps TRBD1 (5 bases). This CDR3 region has 17 residues. In germline, CDR1 is SNHLY, CDR2 FYNNEI. V lost 3 bases, J lost 2 bases, and 19 bases lay in between. The DNA for the CDR3 is TGTGCCAGCAGTGATGACAGACTACGAACAATAAACTATGGCTACACCTTC. It encodes CASSDDRLRTINYGYTF.

The chain uses TRBV5-1 and TRBJ2-5; D not resolved. Trimming shortened V by 4 bases and J by 0 bases, and 10 bases separated the two germline ends. Germline CDR1 reads SGHRS; CDR2 reads YFSETQ. The CDR3 has 14 amino acids. In DNA, the CDR3 is TGCGCCAGCAGCAATCCAGAGTACCAAGAGACCCAGTACTTC. Protein: CASSNPEYQETQYF.

Notes on this clone: Germline and junction disagree at one end, which may indicate a read error. The same CDR3 is also encoded by other DNA sequences in this sample. CDR3: CASSYTSGSSAGELFF. The CDR3 nucleotides are TGTGCCAGCAGCTACACTAGCGGGAGTTCCGCCGGGGAGCTGTTTTTT. The chain recombines TRBV5-1 with TRBJ2-2, with 11 bases fitting TRBD2. This CDR3 has 16 amino acids. Per germline, CDR1 SGHRS and CDR2 YFSETQ.

V usage is TRBV6-1 and J usage is TRBJ2-7, with TRBD2 matching 16 bases. J was trimmed by 0 bases and V by 3 bases; bases with no gene match: 8. The CDR3 runs 19 residues. Germline CDR1 is MNHNS and CDR2 is SASEGT. CDR3 nucleotides: TGTGCCAGCAGTGATTCGGGACTAGCGGGAGGGGGATTCTCCTACGAGCAGTACTTC. This codes for CASSDSGLAGGGFSYEQYF.

This chain links TRBV10-2 with TRBJ2-7; the D is unclear. This CDR3 has 15 residues. V was pared by 3 bases and J by 6 bases, with 18 bases between. Germline CDR1 WSHSY, CDR2 SAAADI. In DNA form, the CDR3 reads TGCGCCAGCAGTGAACCCCCCAGCCCAGGAAGCGAGCAGTACTTC. This encodes CASSEPPSPGSEQYF.

This chain links TRBV12-3 or TRBV12-4 with TRBJ2-2; D is unclear. CDR3 size: 13 residues. Trimming removed 8 bases at V and 3 bases at J, with 10 bases between. The CDR3 DNA follows: TGTGCCAGCGACGGACGGTACACCGGGGAGCTGTTTTTT. Protein product: CASDGRYTGELFF.

This clone was detected once. This sequence joins TRBV5-1 and TRBJ1-2; D gene unclear. Trimming shortened V by 5 bases and J by 4 bases, and 9 bases separated the two germline ends. Per germline, CDR1 SGHRS and CDR2 YFSETQ. This CDR3 has 12 amino acids. CDR3 in DNA: TGCGCCAGCAGTCGGGAGACCTATGGCTACACCTTC. It codes for CASSRETYGYTF.

The chain has TRBV4-2 and TRBJ1-1, with a weak D call TRBD1 (5 bases). The germline V gene has CDR1 LGHNA and CDR2 YNFKEQ. Trimming took 2 bases from V and 1 from J, leaving 11 bases between them. The CDR3 totals 15 residues. CDR3 residues: CASSQTGLRNTEAFF. As DNA, the CDR3 is TGTGCCAGCAGCCAAACGGGGCTGCGGAACACTGAAGCTTTCTTT.